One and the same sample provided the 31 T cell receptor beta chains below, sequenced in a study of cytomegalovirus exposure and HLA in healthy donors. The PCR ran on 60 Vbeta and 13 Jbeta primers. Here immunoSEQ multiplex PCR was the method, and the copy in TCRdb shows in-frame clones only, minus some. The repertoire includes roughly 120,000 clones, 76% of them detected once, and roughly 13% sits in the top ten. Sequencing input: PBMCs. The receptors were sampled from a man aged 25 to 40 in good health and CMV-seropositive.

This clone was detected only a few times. The CDR3 sequence is CASRGAGGSYEQYF. Written as DNA, the CDR3 is TGTGCCAGCAGAGGGGCGGGGGGCTCCTACGAGCAGTACTTC. The V call is TRBV7-2, the J call TRBJ2-5; 8 bases are a match to TRBD2. The assigned J gene may be wrong: the sequence end matches TRBJ2-7 better. In germline, CDR1 is SGHTA, CDR2 FQGNSA. The CDR3 sequence is 14 residues long.

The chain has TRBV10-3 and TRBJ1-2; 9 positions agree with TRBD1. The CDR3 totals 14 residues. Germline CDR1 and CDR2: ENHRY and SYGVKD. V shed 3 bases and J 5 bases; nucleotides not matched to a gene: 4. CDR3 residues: CAISDGDRVYGYTF. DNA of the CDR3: TGTGCCATCAGTGATGGGGACAGGGTGTATGGCTACACCTTC.

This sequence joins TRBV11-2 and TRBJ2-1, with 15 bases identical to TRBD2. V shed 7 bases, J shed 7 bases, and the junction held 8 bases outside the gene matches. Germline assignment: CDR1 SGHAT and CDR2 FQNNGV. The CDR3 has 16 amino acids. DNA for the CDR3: TGTGCCAGCACCCTACGGACTAGCGGGGGGGCAAATGAGCAGTTCTTC. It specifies CASTLRTSGGANEQFF.

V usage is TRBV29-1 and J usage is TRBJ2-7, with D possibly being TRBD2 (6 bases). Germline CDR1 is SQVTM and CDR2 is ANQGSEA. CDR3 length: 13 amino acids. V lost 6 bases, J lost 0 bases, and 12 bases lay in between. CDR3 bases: TGCAGCGTCATGGAGGGACCCTCCTACGAGCAGTACTTC. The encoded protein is CSVMEGPSYEQYF.

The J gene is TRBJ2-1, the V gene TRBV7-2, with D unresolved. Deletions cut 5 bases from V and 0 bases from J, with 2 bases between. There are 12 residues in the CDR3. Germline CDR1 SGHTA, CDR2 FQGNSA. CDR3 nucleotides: TGTGCCAGCAGCCTCTCCTACAATGAGCAGTTCTTC. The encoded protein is CASSLSYNEQFF.

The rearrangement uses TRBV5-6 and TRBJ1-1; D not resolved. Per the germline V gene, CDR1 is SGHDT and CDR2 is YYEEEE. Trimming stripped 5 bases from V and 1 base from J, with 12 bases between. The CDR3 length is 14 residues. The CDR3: CASRMRSGNTEAFF. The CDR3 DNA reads TGTGCCAGCAGAATGAGATCGGGGAACACTGAAGCTTTCTTT.

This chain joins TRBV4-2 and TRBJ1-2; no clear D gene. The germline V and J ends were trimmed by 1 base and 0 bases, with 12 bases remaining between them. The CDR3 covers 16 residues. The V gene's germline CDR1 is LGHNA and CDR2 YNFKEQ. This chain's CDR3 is CASSQVPSLTNYGYTF. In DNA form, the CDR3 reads TGTGCCAGCAGCCAAGTTCCAAGCCTAACTAACTATGGCTACACCTTC.

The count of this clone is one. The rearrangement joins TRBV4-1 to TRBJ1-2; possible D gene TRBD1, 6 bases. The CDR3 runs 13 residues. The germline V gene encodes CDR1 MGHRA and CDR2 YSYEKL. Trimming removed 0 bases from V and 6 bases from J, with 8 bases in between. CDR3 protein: CASSQDGQNGYTF. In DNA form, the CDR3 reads TGCGCCAGCAGCCAAGACGGACAGAATGGCTACACCTTC.

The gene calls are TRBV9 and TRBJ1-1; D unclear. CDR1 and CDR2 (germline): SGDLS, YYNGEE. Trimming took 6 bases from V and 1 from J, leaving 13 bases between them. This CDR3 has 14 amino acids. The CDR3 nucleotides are TGTGCCAGCACCCCCGGCGGGGAGAACACTGAAGCTTTCTTT. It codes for CASTPGGENTEAFF.

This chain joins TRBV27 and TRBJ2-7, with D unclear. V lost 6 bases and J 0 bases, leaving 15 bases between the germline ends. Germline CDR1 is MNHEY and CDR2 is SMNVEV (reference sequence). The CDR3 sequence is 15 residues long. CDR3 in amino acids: CASRETKGSSYEQYF. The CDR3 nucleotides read TGTGCCAGCAGGGAAACTAAAGGAAGCTCCTACGAGCAGTACTTC.

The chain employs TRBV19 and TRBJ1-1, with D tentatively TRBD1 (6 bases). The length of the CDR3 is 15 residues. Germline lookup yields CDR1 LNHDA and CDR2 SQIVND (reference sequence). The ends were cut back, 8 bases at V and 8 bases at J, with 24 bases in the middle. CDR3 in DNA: TGTGCCAGTCGATCTTCTGGGGGCGGGTCAACCGAAGCTTTCTTT. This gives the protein CASRSSGGGSTEAFF.

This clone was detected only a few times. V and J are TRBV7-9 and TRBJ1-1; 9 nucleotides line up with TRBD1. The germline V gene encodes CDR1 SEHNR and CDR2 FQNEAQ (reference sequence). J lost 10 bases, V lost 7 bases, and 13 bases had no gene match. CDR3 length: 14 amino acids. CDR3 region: CASTSLRDRDPAFF. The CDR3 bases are TGTGCCAGCACTTCCCTCAGGGACAGGGACCCAGCTTTCTTT.

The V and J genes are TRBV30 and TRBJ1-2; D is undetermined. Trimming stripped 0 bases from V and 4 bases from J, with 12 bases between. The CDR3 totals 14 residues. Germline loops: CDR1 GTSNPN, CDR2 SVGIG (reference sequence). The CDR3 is CAWSVGWALYGYTF. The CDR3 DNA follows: TGTGCCTGGAGTGTAGGTTGGGCCCTCTATGGCTACACCTTC. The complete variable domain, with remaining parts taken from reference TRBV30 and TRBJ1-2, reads SQTIHQWPATLVQPVGSPLSLECTVEGTSNPNLYWYRQAAGRGLQLLFYSVGIGQISSEVPQNLSASRPQDRQFILSSKKLLLSDSGFYLCAWSVGWALYGYTFGSGTRLTVV.

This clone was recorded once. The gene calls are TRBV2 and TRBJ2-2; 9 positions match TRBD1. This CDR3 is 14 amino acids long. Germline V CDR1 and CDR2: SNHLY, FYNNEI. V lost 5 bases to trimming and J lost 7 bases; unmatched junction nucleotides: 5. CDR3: CASSNRGRSGELFF. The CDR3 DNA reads TGTGCCAGCAGTAACAGGGGGCGTAGCGGGGAGCTGTTTTTT.

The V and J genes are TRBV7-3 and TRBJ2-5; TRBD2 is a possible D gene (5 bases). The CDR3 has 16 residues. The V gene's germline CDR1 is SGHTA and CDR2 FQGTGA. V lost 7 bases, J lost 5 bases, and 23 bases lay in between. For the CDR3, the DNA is TGTGCCAGCACCTCCCCGGTGACCCTGCGAGGGGAGACCCAGTACTTC. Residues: CASTSPVTLRGETQYF.

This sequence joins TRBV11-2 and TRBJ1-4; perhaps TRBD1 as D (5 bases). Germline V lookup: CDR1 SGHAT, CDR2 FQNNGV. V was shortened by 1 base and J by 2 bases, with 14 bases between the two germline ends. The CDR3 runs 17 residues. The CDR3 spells CASSLVGGRETNEKLFF. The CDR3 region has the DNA TGTGCCAGCAGCTTAGTCGGGGGTAGGGAGACTAATGAAAAACTGTTTTTT.

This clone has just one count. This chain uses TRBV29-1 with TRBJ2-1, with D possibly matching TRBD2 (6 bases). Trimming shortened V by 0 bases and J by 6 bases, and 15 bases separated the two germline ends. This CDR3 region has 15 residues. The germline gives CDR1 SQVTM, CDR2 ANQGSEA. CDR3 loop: CSVEDQLAKLNEQFF. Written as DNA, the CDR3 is TGCAGCGTTGAAGACCAGCTAGCGAAACTCAATGAGCAGTTCTTC.

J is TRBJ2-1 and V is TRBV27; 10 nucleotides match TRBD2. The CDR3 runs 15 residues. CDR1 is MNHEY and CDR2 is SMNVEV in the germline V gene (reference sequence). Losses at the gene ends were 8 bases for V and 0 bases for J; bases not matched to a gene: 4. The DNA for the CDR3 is TGTGCCAGCGGAAGCGGGGGGGGCTCCTACAATGAGCAGTTCTTC. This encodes CASGSGGGSYNEQFF.

This CDR3 reads CASSPQDTDTQYF. Here the CDR3 DNA reads TGTGCCAGCAGCCCCCAGGACACAGATACGCAGTATTTT. The genes are TRBV9 and TRBJ2-3; D gene uncertain. Germline CDR1 and CDR2: SGDLS and YYNGEE. The CDR3 is 13 residues long. The V end lost 4 bases, the J end lost 2 bases, and 8 bases lay between the germline ends. The variable domain in full, completed from reference TRBV9 and TRBJ2-3, reads DSGVTQTPKHLITATGQRVTLRCSPRSGDLSVYWYQQSLDQGLQFLIQYYNGEERAKGNILERFSAQQFPDLHSELNLSSLELGDSALYFCASSPQDTDTQYFGPGTRLTVL.

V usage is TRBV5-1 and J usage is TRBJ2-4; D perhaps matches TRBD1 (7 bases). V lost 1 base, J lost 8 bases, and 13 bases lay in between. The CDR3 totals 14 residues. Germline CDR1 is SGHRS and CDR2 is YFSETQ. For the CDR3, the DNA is TGCGCCAGCAGCTTGTCAGGGGGGTGGGACATTCAGTACTTC. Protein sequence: CASSLSGGWDIQYF.

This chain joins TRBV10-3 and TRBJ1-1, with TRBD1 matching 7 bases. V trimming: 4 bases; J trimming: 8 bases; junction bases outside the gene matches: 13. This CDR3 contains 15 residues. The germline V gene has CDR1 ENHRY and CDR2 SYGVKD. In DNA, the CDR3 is TGTGCCATCAGTGCTCACCAAGGGACAGACCTGGAAGCTTTCTTT. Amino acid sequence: CAISAHQGTDLEAFF.

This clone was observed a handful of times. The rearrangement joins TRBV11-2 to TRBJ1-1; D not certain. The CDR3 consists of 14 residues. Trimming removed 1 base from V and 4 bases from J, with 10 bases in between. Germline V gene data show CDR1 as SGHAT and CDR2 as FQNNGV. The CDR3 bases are TGTGCCAGCAGCTTAGGGGGAGGAGGCACTGAAGCTTTCTTT. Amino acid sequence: CASSLGGGGTEAFF.

The CDR3 protein is CASSVSGSGGPSDTQYF. The CDR3 nucleotides read TGTGCCAGCAGCGTCTCAGGGAGCGGGGGGCCCTCAGATACGCAGTATTTT. This rearrangement joins TRBV9 to TRBJ2-3; 9 bases fit TRBD2. Trimming cost V 2 bases and J 4 bases; bases outside gene matches: 11. Germline assignment: CDR1 SGDLS and CDR2 YYNGEE. CDR3 length: 17 residues. Drawing the rest from reference TRBV9 and TRBJ2-3, the complete variable domain is DSGVTQTPKHLITATGQRVTLRCSPRSGDLSVYWYQQSLDQGLQFLIQYYNGEERAKGNILERFSAQQFPDLHSELNLSSLELGDSALYFCASSVSGSGGPSDTQYFGPGTRLTVL.

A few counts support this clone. CDR3 DNA sequence: TGTGCCAGCAGCCAAGACCTGGGCAGCTTCTATGGCTACACCTTC. Protein: CASSQDLGSFYGYTF. The chain uses TRBV14 and TRBJ1-2, with D unclear. V was cut by 0 bases and J by 4 bases, with 12 bases left in between. CDR1 and CDR2 from the germline V gene are SGHDN and FVKESK. The CDR3 loop spans 15 amino acids.

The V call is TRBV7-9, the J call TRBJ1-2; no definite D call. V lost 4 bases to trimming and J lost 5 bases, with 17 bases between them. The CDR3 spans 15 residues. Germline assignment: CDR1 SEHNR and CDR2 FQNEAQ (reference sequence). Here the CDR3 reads CASSYPAPGGYGYTF. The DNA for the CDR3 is TGTGCCAGCAGCTACCCTGCCCCCGGAGGTTATGGCTACACCTTC.

The CDR3 protein is CASSKRQGAASYNEQFF. CDR3 in DNA: TGTGCCAGCAGTAAACGACAGGGGGCGGCCTCCTACAATGAGCAGTTCTTC. This chain connects TRBV28 to TRBJ2-1, with TRBD1 matching over 10 bases. V lost 5 bases to trimming and J lost 0 bases; unmatched junction nucleotides: 7. The germline gives CDR1 MDHEN, CDR2 SYDVKM. There are 17 residues in the CDR3. The full variable domain, in which reference TRBV28 and TRBJ2-1 provide the parts outside the CDR3, is DVKVTQSSRYLVKRTGEKVFLECVQDMDHENMFWYRQDPGLGLRLIYFSYDVKMKEKGDIPEGYSVSREKKERFSLILESASTNQTSMYLCASSKRQGAASYNEQFFGPGTRLTVL.

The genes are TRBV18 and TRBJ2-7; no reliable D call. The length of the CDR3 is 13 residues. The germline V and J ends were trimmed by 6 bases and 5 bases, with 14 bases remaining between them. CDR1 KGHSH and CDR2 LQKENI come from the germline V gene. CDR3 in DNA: TGTGCCAGCTCTCCGAAAAATACGGACGAGCAGTACTTC. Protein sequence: CASSPKNTDEQYF.

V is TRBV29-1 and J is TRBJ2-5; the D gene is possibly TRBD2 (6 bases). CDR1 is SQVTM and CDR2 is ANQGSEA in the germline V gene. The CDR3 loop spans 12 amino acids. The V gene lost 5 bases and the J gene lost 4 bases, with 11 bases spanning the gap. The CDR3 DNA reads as TGCAGCGTTAGGACTATCGGAGAGACCCAGTACTTC. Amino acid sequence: CSVRTIGETQYF. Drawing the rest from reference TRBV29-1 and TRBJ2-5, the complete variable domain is SAVISQKPSRDICQRGTSLTIQCQVDSQVTMMFWYRQQPGQSLTLIATANQGSEATYESGFVIDKFPISRPNLTFSTLTVSNMSPEDSSIYLCSVRTIGETQYFGPGTRLLVL.

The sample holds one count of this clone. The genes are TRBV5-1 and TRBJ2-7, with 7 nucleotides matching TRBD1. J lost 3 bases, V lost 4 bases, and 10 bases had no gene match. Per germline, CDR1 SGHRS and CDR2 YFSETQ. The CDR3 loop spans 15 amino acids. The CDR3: CASSVDPGGFYEQYF. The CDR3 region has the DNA TGCGCCAGCAGCGTAGACCCAGGGGGTTTCTACGAGCAGTACTTC.

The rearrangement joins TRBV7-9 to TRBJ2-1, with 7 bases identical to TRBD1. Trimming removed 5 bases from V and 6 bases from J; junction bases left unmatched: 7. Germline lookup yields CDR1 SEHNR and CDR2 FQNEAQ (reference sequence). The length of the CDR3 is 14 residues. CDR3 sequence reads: CASSATGDGNEQFF. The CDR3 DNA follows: TGTGCCAGCAGCGCAACAGGGGACGGCAATGAGCAGTTCTTC.

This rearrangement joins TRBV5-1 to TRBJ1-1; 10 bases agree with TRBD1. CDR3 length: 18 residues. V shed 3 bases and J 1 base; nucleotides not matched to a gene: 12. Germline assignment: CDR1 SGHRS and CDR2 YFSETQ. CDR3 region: CASSSTLDRGLPNTEAFF. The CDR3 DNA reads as TGCGCCAGCAGCTCTACACTTGACAGGGGGCTCCCGAACACTGAAGCTTTCTTT.